This TCR beta chain was recovered during a study of CD8 T cells in Susac syndrome. A remark on this clonotype: Its target is not known.

Random hexamers primed reverse transcription of 0.5 to 1 ug RNA. Amplification of TCR beta CDR3 used immunoSEQ multiplex PCR across 54 Vbeta and 13 Jbeta. TCRdb re-derived calls from the immunoSEQ multiplex PCR reads in MiXCR, one entry per CDR3 protein. The sample includes around 80,000 distinct CDR3 sequences, about 96% of them seen just once. The CDR3 loop spans 14 amino acids. Germline CDR1 reads SQVTM; CDR2 reads ANQGSEA. Trimming shortened V by 1 base and J by 8 bases, and 15 bases separated the two germline ends. TCR beta sequencing was performed on blood CD8+ and CD4+ T cells. The study's findings and limits: The study acknowledged a relatively small number of individuals in its TCR sequencing and HLA analysis. In total CD8+ repertoires, sixteen Susac-specific public clones were detected, and CD8+ TEMRA repertoires contained five.

Sequencing was done on a sample of CD8+ T cells from PBMCs. J is TRBJ2-1 and V is TRBV29-1, with D possibly TRBD2 on 6 matching bases. The receptor's source is a human donor with Susac syndrome. The CDR3 reads CSVEGGRRLDEQFF. CDR3 coding DNA: TGCAGCGTTGAAGGGGGGAGGCGGCTGGATGAGCAGTTCTTC.